This record looks at one T cell receptor beta chain sequence and its context. Its antigen is currently unknown. Germline V gene lookup returns CDR1 LGHNT and CDR2 FRNRAP. V was pared by 5 bases and J by 3 bases, with 28 bases between. CDR3 size: 19 residues. The source of the sample is a study of a mutant IDH1 vaccine in newly diagnosed glioma. Whole-study context: Onset of vaccination occurred 4-6 weeks following radiotherapy alone, or with temozolomide cycles. The treated population exhibited a male proportion of about 62%, a female proportion of 37.5%, and a mean age of about 40 years. Pretreatment consisted of radiotherapy, temozolomide, or both, with most receiving both.

Time point specified: week 35, safety follow-up. The content of each vaccine dose was 300 ug of mutant IDH1 20-mer peptide, and topical imiquimod accompanied it. The study, taken as a whole, reports: Pseudoprogression appeared independent of alterations in top peripheral clonotypes.

This table comes from immunoSEQ multiplex PCR, and its TCRdb copy is limited to in-frame clones, with some not included. The table records around 41,000 clones, approximately 90% of them present only once. The rearrangement links TRBV12-5 to TRBJ1-2, with a tentative D call TRBD1 (6 bases). The clonotype was recovered from a man aged 35-49 years with glioma. The sample consisted of PBMCs, taken from a glioma patient whose treatment included an IDH1 peptide vaccine. Here the CDR3 reads CASGNSRDIWTAGDYGYTF. In DNA form, the CDR3 reads TGTGCTAGTGGTAACTCACGGGACATATGGACAGCGGGGGACTATGGCTACACCTTC.